These T cell receptor beta chains were read from a single sample in a study of PD-L1 blockade in urothelial cancer. TCRdb keeps only in-frame clones here, not all; method: immunoSEQ multiplex PCR. The sample includes tens of thousands of clones, around 86% of them seen just once. The specimen comprised PBMCs, sampled around atezolizumab (anti-PD-L1) treatment. The receptors here all came from a man in his fifties or sixties with urothelial cancer. Each CDR3 is given with its conserved first and last residue. The order of the fields is D gene, clone size, J gene, V gene, CDR3 DNA, CDR3 protein. The D gene is left open where the match is weak. The size entry is marked missing in some rows and otherwise reads once, few, many or a size class.

TRBD1 | . | TRBJ1-2 | TRBV6-4 | TGTGCCAGCAGTGACGGAGGGGGCCGGGGCTACACCTTC | CASSDGGGRGYTF
TRBD2 | . | TRBJ2-1 | TRBV2 | TGTGCCAGCTCCGGTCTAGCGGGGAACAATGAGCAGTTCTTC | CASSGLAGNNEQFF
. | . | TRBJ1-2 | TRBV10-3 | TGTGCCATCAGTGATGAGGGTTTCTATGGCTACACCTTC | CAISDEGFYGYTF
. | . | TRBJ2-3 | TRBV5-4 | TGTGCCAGCAGCTTGGCCAAAAGCACAGATACGCAGTATTTT | CASSLAKSTDTQYF
TRBD2 | . | TRBJ2-5 | TRBV7-3 | TGTGCCAGCAGCGCCACCGGGACTAGCGGCGAGACCCAGTACTTC | CASSATGTSGETQYF
TRBD2 | . | TRBJ2-3 | TRBV28 | TGTGCCAGCAGCAGCGGGGGGGCGGGTGTAGATACGCAGTATTTT | CASSSGGAGVDTQYF
. | . | TRBJ1-5 | TRBV13 | TGTGCCAGCAGCTTAAGAGCAGACTTTCAGCCCCAGCATTTT | CASSLRADFQPQHF
. | few | TRBJ1-1 | TRBV11-2 | TGTGCCAGCAGCTTTGCGGGGGCGCGCACTGAAGCTTTCTTT | CASSFAGARTEAFF
. | . | TRBJ1-5 | TRBV6-5 | TGTGCCAGCAGCCCGACAGCTTATAGCAATCAGCCCCAGCATTTT | CASSPTAYSNQPQHF
. | . | TRBJ2-5 | TRBV30 | TGTGCCTGGAGTGTACGGGGACTCCCTGGGAAAACCCAGTACTTC | CAWSVRGLPGKTQYF
. | . | TRBJ1-1 | TRBV6-5 | TGTGCCAGCAGTTACCTCACAGGGAACACTGAAGCTTTCTTT | CASSYLTGNTEAFF
TRBD1 | medium-sized | TRBJ1-2 | TRBV6-1 | TGTGCCAGCAGTGTCGGGACAGATAATGGCTACACCTTC | CASSVGTDNGYTF
TRBD2 | . | TRBJ2-7 | TRBV5-1 | TGCGCCAGCAGCGAGCGGACTAGCGGGGGGAGCTCCTACGAGCAGTACTTC | CASSERTSGGSSYEQYF
. | . | TRBJ2-7 | TRBV15 | TGTGCCACCAGCAGAGAAGCTGGAAGGCACGGGGGAAGCGAGCAGTACTTC | CATSREAGRHGGSEQYF
. | . | TRBJ2-3 | TRBV4-1 | TGCGCCAGCAGCCCTTCGCAGGGGCCCCCCTCTTCAGATACGCAGTATTTT | CASSPSQGPPSSDTQYF
. | . | TRBJ1-5 | TRBV14 | TGTGCCAGCAGCCAAAGGGGCGACACTAGCAATCAGCCCCAGCATTTT | CASSQRGDTSNQPQHF
TRBD2 | . | TRBJ2-7 | TRBV19 | TGTGCCAGTAGTACCCTTTGGACTAGCGGGAGGGAGGACGAGCAGTACTTC | CASSTLWTSGREDEQYF
. | . | TRBJ2-1 | TRBV5-1 | TGCGCCAGCAGCTTGGGAGGCCAGCTAACCTACAATGAGCAGTTCTTC | CASSLGGQLTYNEQFF
TRBD1 | few | TRBJ1-6 | TRBV7-8 | TGTGCCAGCAGCCAACAGGGGAATTCACCCCTCCACTTT | CASSQQGNSPLHF
. | . | TRBJ1-5 | TRBV6-1 | TGTGCCAGCAGGGGACACCCTGAGAATCAGCCCCAGCATTTT | CASRGHPENQPQHF
. | . | TRBJ1-6 | TRBV7-2 | TGTGCCAGCAGCTTAGGCACCAGGAATTCACCCCTCCACTTT | CASSLGTRNSPLHF
TRBD1 | . | TRBJ2-3 | TRBV7-9 | TGTGCCAGCAGCGCCCACAGGGGCCGAACAGATACGCAGTATTTT | CASSAHRGRTDTQYF
. | . | TRBJ2-6 | TRBV19 | TGTGCCAGTAGTATGATGGCCTCTGGGGCCAACGTCCTGACTTTC | CASSMMASGANVLTF
. | . | TRBJ1-2 | TRBV18 | TGTGCCAGCTCACCAAGGGGGTACTATGGCTACACCTTC | CASSPRGYYGYTF
. | . | TRBJ2-7 | TRBV18 | TGTGCCTCGGCAGGGGCCTACGAGCAGTACTTC | CASAGAYEQYF
. | . | TRBJ1-1 | TRBV5-1 | TGCGCCAGCAGCTCGTCAGCGGGGGGCTCGAGTGAAGCTTTCTTT | CASSSSAGGSSEAFF
. | . | TRBJ1-4 | TRBV9 | TGTGCCAGCAGCGCCTTTGAGGGACTACCAAATGAAAAACTGTTTTTT | CASSAFEGLPNEKLFF
. | once | TRBJ2-3 | TRBV19 | TGTGCTGGGGCCCGGACGTACACAGATACGCAGTATTTT | CAGARTYTDTQYF
. | . | TRBJ1-1 | TRBV18 | TGTGCCAGCTCACCAACCAGGAACACTGAAGCTTTCTTT | CASSPTRNTEAFF
. | once | TRBJ2-7 | TRBV7-2 | TGTGCCAGCAGCTTAGCGCGAAAGAGCTACGAGCAGTACTTC | CASSLARKSYEQYF
. | few | TRBJ1-5 | TRBV7-8 | TGTGCCAGCAGCTTAGGAGACACGGCGGGGCAGCCCCAGCATTTT | CASSLGDTAGQPQHF
TRBD1 | . | TRBJ1-2 | TRBV5-4 | TGTGCCAGCAGCTTGGGGGGACCGACAGGGTTCGCTAACTATGGCTACACCTTC | CASSLGGPTGFANYGYTF
TRBD1 | . | TRBJ2-3 | TRBV7-2 | TGTGCCAGCAGCCGTACTACAGGGGGCGCAGGGTTGACGCAGTATTTT | CASSRTTGGAGLTQYF
TRBD2 | . | TRBJ2-5 | TRBV18 | TGTGCCAGCTCACCACCTCCCGGCGGGAGGGGAGAGACCCAGTACTTC | CASSPPPGGRGETQYF
. | . | TRBJ1-5 | TRBV19 | TGTGCCAGTACCCGGGCAGGGGACAATCAGCCCCAGCATTTT | CASTRAGDNQPQHF
. | . | TRBJ1-1 | TRBV19 | TGTGCCAGTAGTATAGGGGAGGGGAGGACTACCACTGAAGCTTTCTTT | CASSIGEGRTTTEAFF
. | . | TRBJ2-2 | TRBV7-2 | TGTGCCAGCAGCTTAGTGGGAGATTCTGGCGGGGAGCTGTTTTTT | CASSLVGDSGGELFF
. | . | TRBJ2-3 | TRBV5-1 | TGCGCCAGCACGAGCAGCACAGATACGCAGTATTTT | CASTSSTDTQYF
. | few | TRBJ1-6 | TRBV7-2 | TGTGCCAGCAGCTTATCGGGAAGGGCACCCCTCCACTTT | CASSLSGRAPLHF
TRBD1 | . | TRBJ2-6 | TRBV4-1 | TGCGCCAGCAGCTCGCGGAGACAGGGGGGGTTGGGAGGGGCCAACGTCCTGACTTTC | CASSSRRQGGLGGANVLTF
. | . | TRBJ1-5 | TRBV20-1 | TGCAGTGCTTCCCAGCACCTAGACGCCCATTTT | CSASQHLDAHF
TRBD1 | . | TRBJ1-2 | TRBV27 | TGTGCCAGCAGTTCTGGACAGGTTCCTGGCTACACCTTC | CASSSGQVPGYTF
. | . | TRBJ1-2 | TRBV25-1 | TGTGCCAGCAAGCATAACTATGGCTACACCTTC | CASKHNYGYTF
. | medium-sized | TRBJ2-1 | TRBV7-9 | TGTGCCAGCAGCAAGCGTGAGCAGTTCTTC | CASSKREQFF
. | . | TRBJ1-2 | TRBV29-1 | TGCAGCGCTGGAAGGGGGGGCGGGCATGGCTACACCTTC | CSAGRGGGHGYTF
. | . | TRBJ2-3 | TRBV14 | TGTGCCAGCAGCCAGCAGGGGACGGCCAGCACAGATACGCAGTATTTT | CASSQQGTASTDTQYF
. | once | TRBJ1-1 | TRBV7-9 | TGTGCCAGCAGCTTAGGTTTAGCGAACACTGAAGCTTTCTTT | CASSLGLANTEAFF
. | . | TRBJ2-7 | TRBV5-4 | TGTGCCAGCAGCACCACAGACAGGCCCGCGGGCTACGAGCAGTACTTC | CASSTTDRPAGYEQYF
TRBD1 | once | TRBJ2-5 | TRBV29-1 | TGCAGTCACGACAGGGGGCTGGGGGAGACCCAGTACTTC | CSHDRGLGETQYF
TRBD1 | . | TRBJ2-2 | TRBV6-1 | TGTGCCAGCAGTGCCATTGACAGGGGCACCGGGGAGCTGTTTTTT | CASSAIDRGTGELFF
. | few | TRBJ1-1 | TRBV18 | TGTGCCAGCTCACCTCGGTCTTCAGGGAACACTGAAGCTTTCTTT | CASSPRSSGNTEAFF
TRBD2 | . | TRBJ2-2 | TRBV27 | TGTGCCAGCACCAAAGGACTAGCGGGGGGTTTTGGCGGGGAGCTGTTTTTT | CASTKGLAGGFGGELFF
. | . | TRBJ1-2 | TRBV29-1 | TGCAGCGTTGATAAGGGAAGCGGTTATGGCTACACCTTC | CSVDKGSGYGYTF
. | . | TRBJ2-1 | TRBV6-4 | TGTGCCAGCAGTACAGATTTCAATGAGCAGTTCTTC | CASSTDFNEQFF